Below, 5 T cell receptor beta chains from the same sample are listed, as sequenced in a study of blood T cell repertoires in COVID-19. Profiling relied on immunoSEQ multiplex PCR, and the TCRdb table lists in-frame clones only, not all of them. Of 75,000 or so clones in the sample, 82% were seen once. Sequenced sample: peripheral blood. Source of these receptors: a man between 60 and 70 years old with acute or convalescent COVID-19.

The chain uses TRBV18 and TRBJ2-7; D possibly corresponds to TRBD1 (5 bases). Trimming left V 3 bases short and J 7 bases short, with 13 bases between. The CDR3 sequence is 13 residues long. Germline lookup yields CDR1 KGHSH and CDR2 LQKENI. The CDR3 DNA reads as TGTGCCAGCTCACCCCGCCAAGGGGAAGAGCAGTACTTC. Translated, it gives CASSPRQGEEQYF.

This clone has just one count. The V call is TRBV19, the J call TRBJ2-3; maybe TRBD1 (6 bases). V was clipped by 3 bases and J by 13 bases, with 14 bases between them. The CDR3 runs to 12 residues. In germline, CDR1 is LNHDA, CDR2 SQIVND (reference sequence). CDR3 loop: CASSMGDKREYF. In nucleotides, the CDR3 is TGTGCCAGTAGTATGGGGGACAAAAGGGAGTATTTT.

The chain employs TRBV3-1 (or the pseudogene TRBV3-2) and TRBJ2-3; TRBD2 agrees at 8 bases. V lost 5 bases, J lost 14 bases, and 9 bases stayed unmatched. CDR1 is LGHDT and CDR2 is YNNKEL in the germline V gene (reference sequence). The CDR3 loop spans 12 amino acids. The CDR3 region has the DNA TGTGCCAGCAGCATACGGGAGGGACTGGCGTATTTT. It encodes CASSIREGLAYF.

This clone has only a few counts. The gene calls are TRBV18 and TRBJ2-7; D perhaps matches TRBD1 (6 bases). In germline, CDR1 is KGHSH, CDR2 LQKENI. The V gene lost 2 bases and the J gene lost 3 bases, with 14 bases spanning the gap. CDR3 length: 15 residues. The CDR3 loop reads CASSPSGTRFYEQYF. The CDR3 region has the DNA TGTGCCAGCTCACCAAGTGGGACAAGATTCTACGAGCAGTACTTC.

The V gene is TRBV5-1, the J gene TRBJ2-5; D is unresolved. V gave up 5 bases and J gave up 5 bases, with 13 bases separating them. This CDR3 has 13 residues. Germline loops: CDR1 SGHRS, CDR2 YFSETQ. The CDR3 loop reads CASSNSPQETQYF. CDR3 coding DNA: TGCGCCAGCAGTAACAGCCCCCAGGAGACCCAGTACTTC.